This T cell receptor (beta chain) originates from a study of Ad26.COV2.S vaccination and SARS-CoV-2 variants. For the study at large: Donor got 5x10^10 or 1x10^11 viral particles of Ad26.COV2.S.

Measured with immunoSEQ multiplex PCR; TCRdb has only the in-frame clones, and not every one. Of about 350,000 clones in the sample, about 87% are singletons; the top ten hold 6.4%. Trimming cost V 6 bases and J 0 bases, with 14 bases left between them. The CDR3 runs 15 residues. The germline CDR1 and CDR2 sequences are LGHNA and YNFKEQ. Concerning this clone itself: Its antigen is unidentified.

Study-wide findings and caveats: Quantification of TCR breadth and depth may have yielded underestimates of total T cell responses.

Treatment noted: roughly 18 received Ad26.COV2.S at low or high dose, single or two shots; 5 received placebo; per-sample allocation not given. At day 63 after the first vaccine or placebo injection, samples were drawn. The specimen comprised peripheral blood, sampled in a trial of Ad26.COV2.S vaccine versus placebo. This TCR derives from a person between 18 and 60 years old who received the Ad26.COV2.S COVID-19 vaccine or a placebo. The chain has TRBV4-2 and TRBJ1-2; maybe TRBD1 (6 bases). The CDR3 sequence: CASRGAGEANYGYTF. CDR3 nucleotides: TGTGCCAGCAGAGGGGCAGGGGAAGCTAACTATGGCTACACCTTC.